This T cell receptor (beta chain) is drawn from a study of T-cell memory formation after mild COVID-19 (dated by TCRdb to 2020 to 2022). For the study in its entirety: TCR sequence clusters from the two donors were largely donor specific. In a couple of donors, T-cell clones that expanded and contracted after mild COVID-19 were followed by sequencing TCRalpha and TCRbeta repertoires longitudinally. The cohort comprised two young, previously healthy adult volunteers, one female and one male. What the work shows at the level of the full study, not this receptor alone: Clones that contracted from day 15 to 85 showed balanced CD4/CD8 phenotypes, whereas a second wave of clones that expanded from day 15 to 37 leaned towards CD4+. Only a couple of mild cases were covered in the study, and larger cohorts including severe cases with pre-infection samples were considered necessary. SARS-CoV-2 specificity of the second-wave clones peaking on day 37 was not confirmed. Some responding clones were found in pre-infection memory, which suggests that pre-existing cross-reactive memory T cells took part in the SARS-CoV-2 response. Contracting CD4+ clones were located mainly in the CM and EM memory subsets, whereas CD8+ clones were found to be enriched in EMRA.

In its sample, this clonotype was seen many times. Its antigen is still unknown. No quality values exist for individual bases; no much larger clone is one base distant. The instrument was an Illumina NovaSeq 6000. Using 5'RACE with constant-segment primers, TCRalpha and TCRbeta cDNA libraries were constructed, with sample barcodes and unique molecular identifiers added in the process. Trizol reagent was used to extract RNA from every sample. Libraries were amplified in two PCR steps, with a second sample barcode and Illumina TruSeq adapters added in the second step. Libraries were sequenced on an Illumina NovaSeq with 2 x 150 bp paired-end reads. The study's own analysis went as follows. Reads were demultiplexed and collapsed into UMI-guided consensus sequences with migec v1.2.7. Using mixcr v2.1.11, UMI consensuses were aligned to TRA and TRB V and J templates and then assembled into clonotypes. Expanded or contracted clonotypes were those called significant by both edgeR and NoisET, with noise models trained on biological replicates. For edgeR calls, the thresholds were a false discovery rate-adjusted p below 0.01 and a log2 fold-change of 1. As an exploratory analysis of dynamics, max-normalized trajectories of the 1000 most abundant clonotypes were examined with PCA combined with hierarchical clustering. Each responding clone was given a CD4 or CD8 phenotype based on the CD4+ and CD8+ repertoires, which had been sequenced separately. TCRdb reanalyzed the raw reads on its own, using fastp at Q25 for trimming and MiXCR for clone calling, and kept in-frame beta chains. Rows with one shared CDR3 protein collapse into an entry with the most common genes and DNA. The authors' filters were not applied to this entry. Counted in this sample were about 150,000 distinct CDR3 sequences; 20% to 25% of them appeared once. The top ten constitute less than 25% of the sample.

Trimmed from V: 7 bases; trimmed from J: 3 bases; junction bases lacking a gene match: 15. CDR1 is given as MNHEY and CDR2 as SMNVEV, both from the germline V gene (reference sequence). The CDR3 starts with the cysteine, ends with the phenylalanine, and has 18 residues. CDR3 DNA only is kept here, 54 bases in frame from base 1. Ficoll-Paque density gradient centrifugation was used to isolate PBMCs. The sequence was collected from an adult woman who had mild COVID-19 (a few samples of this study predate the infection). The sample titles of this study are shuffled in the database, so cell type and time point are left out; the donor was told from shared clones. The sample taken for sequencing was PBMCs or a T cell subset sorted from them (not recorded which). The chain is encoded by TRBV27 joined to TRBJ2-3, with TRBD1 matching 11 junction bases. In nucleotide form, the sequence is TGTGCCAGCACTTGGACAGGGGGCTCCCTACTTCCGACAGATACGCAGTATTTT. This translates into CASTWTGGSLLPTDTQYF.